Sequencing of this T cell receptor beta chain was carried out in a study of blood T cell repertoires in COVID-19. At the level of the study: The study drew acute and convalescent COVID-19 samples from the United States, Italy and Spain. The cDNA or gDNA used as material had been derived from T cells, B-cell-depleted T cells, or PBMCs.

Original analysis: Reference gene primer amplification in the assay estimated nucleated cell counts. TCRdb keeps only in-frame clones here, not all; method: immunoSEQ multiplex PCR. V, J and clone size reflect that table, while D and trimming were determined from the DNA. This sample has 120,000 to 150,000 clones, with around 81% found just once. The CDR3 sequence is 13 residues long. With 2 bases removed from V and 6 bases from J, the gap between germline ends came to 12 bases. From germline, CDR1 is SGHRS and CDR2 YFSETQ. Sequenced material: peripheral blood. The J gene is TRBJ2-7, the V gene TRBV5-1, with D perhaps TRBD2 (6 bases). The receptor's source is a woman aged 45-59 years with acute or convalescent COVID-19. CDR3 region: CASSFRTTGEQYF. DNA for the CDR3: TGCGCCAGCAGCTTTAGGACTACCGGCGAGCAGTACTTC.